The rows below give T cell receptor beta chains drawn from one sample of a study of cytomegalovirus exposure and HLA in healthy donors. Method: immunoSEQ multiplex PCR; TCRdb's copy keeps in-frame clones and lacks some. Found here are around 250,000 clones, roughly 87% of them singletons; the top ten hold approximately 3.1%. Specimen: PBMCs. Every receptor here comes from a woman in her thirties in good health and CMV-seronegative. Both conserved end residues are part of each CDR3. Each record gives: clone size, V gene, CDR3 protein. Rows may omit the clone size; those that give it use once, few, many or a size class.

-	TRBV4-3	CASSQDSASGSYEQYF
-	TRBV5-6	CASSRTWGEQYF
-	TRBV28	CASRIQGAGNQPQHF
-	TRBV9	CASSATGGEAFF
-	TRBV5-5	CASSSGTLPSGANVLTF
-	TRBV19	CASSIPPGGADTQYF
-	TRBV28	CASSLIWGGGGYTF
-	TRBV7-9	CASSYPVGGTGANVLTF
-	TRBV6-5	CASRQKHEQYF
-	TRBV27	CASLDSNTEAFF
-	TRBV6-1	CASSEGPSGEAFF
-	TRBV27	CASSLGLAGVYEQYF
-	TRBV25-1	CASSEGQSYGYTF
-	TRBV6-6	CASSPQTGGVGEQYF
-	TRBV29-1	CSVEDRSLGYEQYF
-	TRBV6-1	CASSALDLGSGNTIYF
-	TRBV4-2	CASSQIRWGGANVLTF
once	TRBV7-8	CASSFGRSSVQETQYF
-	TRBV11-2	CASSPHYEQYF
once	TRBV27	CASSKDRISYNEQFF
-	TRBV19	CASSIDLPPFYEQYF
-	TRBV9	CASSVEPGSEQYF
-	TRBV2	CASSEKAKWAYKTEAFF
-	TRBV18	CASSVGQPPYNEQFF
-	TRBV9	CASSDLGGELFF
once	TRBV7-3	CASSRGGLAGVNEQFF
-	TRBV30	CAWSAIEGGGLGPYEQYF